This T cell receptor (beta chain) emerged from a study of blood T cells in healthy people across ages. It was with a sample-barcoded 5' primer and a J-beta primer mix that a second PCR of about 6 to 11 cycles was run. TCRdb ran MiXCR on the 5' RACE reads and lists one entry per CDR3 protein. Altogether over 1,500,000 distinct CDR3 sequences are present, around half being singletons, with the ten largest covering approximately 2.1%. This clonotype was found once. Losses at the gene ends were 5 bases for V and 4 bases for J; bases not matched to a gene: 14. Germline V gene data show CDR1 as DFQATT and CDR2 as SNEGSKA (reference sequence). The length of the CDR3 is 16 residues.

The TCR originated in a woman aged 40 to 50 in good health. Sequencing was done on a sample of blood. The chain couples TRBV20-1 to TRBJ1-5; TRBD1 matches 7 bases. As DNA, the CDR3 is TGCAGTGCTCGTTTAAGGGGGCGAGGAGGGAATCAGCCCCAGCATTTT. It specifies CSARLRGRGGNQPQHF.